The 21 T cell receptor beta chains below all came from one sample that was sequenced in a study of blood T cell repertoires in COVID-19. Here immunoSEQ multiplex PCR was the method, and the copy in TCRdb shows in-frame clones only, minus some. The sample has approximately 340,000 clones; approximately 90% are singletons. The sample comprised PBMCs or T cells enriched from blood (not recorded which). Receptor source: a woman in her 40s who had been exposed to COVID-19.

J is TRBJ1-5 and V is TRBV2; TRBD1 aligns across 8 bases. Unmatched junction bases numbered 6, after V lost 8 bases and J lost 3 bases. The CDR3 covers 14 residues. The V gene's germline CDR1 is SNHLY and CDR2 FYNNEI. CDR3 sequence: CASSDRANNQPQHF. In DNA form, the CDR3 reads TGTGCCAGCTCGGACAGGGCGAACAATCAGCCCCAGCATTTT.

The CDR3 DNA sequence: TGTGCCAGCAGCTTAGGTCAGGGTTCATGGAAACTGTTTTTT. It codes for CASSLGQGSWKLFF. This chain connects TRBV7-2 to TRBJ1-4; TRBD1 is a possible D gene (5 bases). The CDR3 sequence is 14 residues long. Germline V gives CDR1 SGHTA, CDR2 FQGNSA. V was clipped by 1 base and J by 11 bases, with 14 bases between them. Full variable domain (outside the CDR3, taken from reference TRBV7-2 and TRBJ1-4): GAGVSQSPSNKVTEKGKDVELRCDPISGHTALYWYRQSLGQGLEFLIYFQGNSAPDKSGLPSDRFSAERTGGSVSTLTIQRTQQEDSAVYLCASSLGQGSWKLFFGSGTQLSVL.

This chain links TRBV5-1 with TRBJ1-1, with D perhaps TRBD1 (6 bases). V lost 3 bases and J 5 bases, leaving 17 bases between the germline ends. The V gene's germline CDR1 is SGHRS and CDR2 YFSETQ. CDR3 length: 15 amino acids. CDR3 in DNA: TGCGCCAGCAGCTCGTCCAGGGGAAGGGGAACTGAAGCTTTCTTT. This translates into CASSSSRGRGTEAFF.

The chain uses TRBV5-6 and TRBJ1-5; 8 bases are a match to TRBD1. This CDR3 region has 16 residues. Trimming cost V 0 bases and J 1 base; bases outside gene matches: 3. Per the germline V gene, CDR1 is SGHDT and CDR2 is YYEEEE. This CDR3 is CASSLGTGRSNQPQHF. CDR3 nucleotide sequence: TGTGCCAGCAGCTTGGGGACAGGGAGGAGCAATCAGCCCCAGCATTTT.

The rearrangement uses TRBV7-3 and TRBJ1-1, with unresolved D. CDR1 and CDR2 from the germline V gene are SGHTA and FQGTGA. The CDR3 spans 13 residues. V was pared by 3 bases and J by 4 bases, with 9 bases between. The CDR3 here is CASSLQRGTEAFF. In nucleotides, the CDR3 is TGTGCCAGCAGCTTGCAGAGAGGCACTGAAGCTTTCTTT.

The chain has TRBV5-1 and TRBJ1-5, with 8 bases matching TRBD1. CDR3 length: 15 residues. Looked up from germline, CDR1 is SGHRS and CDR2 is YFSETQ. V was clipped by 2 bases and J by 6 bases; unmatched bases: 7. CDR3 loop: CASSFQGAPGQPQHF. CDR3 nucleotide sequence: TGCGCCAGCAGCTTTCAGGGGGCGCCGGGTCAGCCCCAGCATTTT.

This clone was counted a few times. The rearrangement joins TRBV10-2 to TRBJ1-1; TRBD1 aligns across 11 bases. This CDR3 is 15 amino acids long. The V and J ends lost 6 bases and 1 base, in that order; junction bases with no gene match: 4. Germline CDR1 WSHSY, CDR2 SAAADI. CDR3 protein: CASRGQGARNTEAFF. In nucleotides, the CDR3 is TGCGCCAGCAGAGGACAGGGGGCGAGGAACACTGAAGCTTTCTTT.

The rearrangement uses TRBV11-2 and TRBJ2-7; 9 positions match TRBD1. The CDR3 runs to 15 residues. The V segment lost 6 bases and the J segment 2 bases; nucleotides outside the gene matches: 8. CDR1 SGHAT and CDR2 FQNNGV come from the germline V gene. The DNA of the CDR3 is TGTGCCAGCAGTCCCACAGGGGGCCCTACCTACGAGCAGTACTTC. This codes for CASSPTGGPTYEQYF. Combining the CDR3 with reference TRBV11-2 and TRBJ2-7 gives the whole variable domain EAGVAQSPRYKIIEKRQSVAFWCNPISGHATLYWYQQILGQGPKLLIQFQNNGVVDDSQLPKDRFSAERLKGVDSTLKIQPAKLEDSAVYLCASSPTGGPTYEQYFGPGTRLTVT.

The rearrangement joins TRBV6-1 to TRBJ2-7, with D perhaps matching TRBD2 (6 bases). The germline V gene has CDR1 MNHNS and CDR2 SASEGT. The length of the CDR3 is 16 residues. Trimming stripped 0 bases from V and 2 bases from J, with 14 bases between. Here the CDR3 reads CASSEAPPGGPYEQYF. CDR3 DNA: TGTGCCAGCAGTGAAGCGCCCCCCGGGGGTCCCTACGAGCAGTACTTC.

This chain joins TRBV5-4 and TRBJ1-4, with 11 bases fitting TRBD1. CDR3 length: 14 amino acids. J lost 9 bases, V lost 3 bases, and 4 bases had no gene match. CDR1 and CDR2 from the germline V gene are SGHNT and YYREEE (reference sequence). The CDR3 DNA sequence: TGTGCCAGCAGCTCCGGGACAGGGGGAAAAAAACTGTTTTTT. It yields the protein CASSSGTGGKKLFF.

J is TRBJ1-2 and V is TRBV30, with D hard to call. Germline CDR1 and CDR2: GTSNPN and SVGIG (reference sequence). The CDR3 has 13 residues. The V end was cut by 5 bases, the J end by 5 bases, with 15 bases between. CDR3 loop: CAWDYGGRYGYTF. CDR3 coding DNA: TGTGCCTGGGATTACGGCGGAAGGTATGGCTACACCTTC. Full variable domain (outside the CDR3, taken from reference TRBV30 and TRBJ1-2): SQTIHQWPATLVQPVGSPLSLECTVEGTSNPNLYWYRQAAGRGLQLLFYSVGIGQISSEVPQNLSASRPQDRQFILSSKKLLLSDSGFYLCAWDYGGRYGYTFGSGTRLTVV.

With regard to this clone: A junction boundary mismatches the germline segment, possibly from a read error. The chain carries TRBV5-1 and TRBJ1-1; the match to TRBD1 covers 11 bases. The germline CDR1 and CDR2 sequences are SGHRS and YFSETQ. The length of the CDR3 is 15 residues. The CDR3 nucleotides are TGCGCCAGCAGCCCGAGGGACAGGGGGAACGCTGAAGCTTTCTTT. It encodes CASSPRDRGNAEAFF.

Only one count was recorded for this clone. The CDR3 here is CASSLPENYGYTF. The CDR3 region has the DNA TGTGCCAGCAGTTTGCCGGAGAACTATGGCTACACCTTC. This chain links TRBV12-3 or TRBV12-4 with TRBJ1-2; D remains unclear. CDR3 size: 13 residues. V was trimmed by 3 bases and J by 2 bases, leaving 7 bases between them.

V and J are TRBV30 and TRBJ1-1; 7 nucleotides align to TRBD1. CDR3 length: 15 amino acids. V lost 2 bases to trimming and J lost 2 bases; unmatched junction nucleotides: 8. Germline V CDR1 and CDR2: GTSNPN, SVGIG (reference sequence). DNA of the CDR3: TGTGCCTGGAGTATCCGGGACAGAGACAACACTGAAGCTTTCTTT. This sequence encodes CAWSIRDRDNTEAFF.

The rearrangement joins TRBV9 to TRBJ1-4, with D tentatively TRBD1 (5 bases). Trimming left V 3 bases short and J 8 bases short, with 17 bases between. The CDR3 runs to 15 residues. The germline V gene encodes CDR1 SGDLS and CDR2 YYNGEE. CDR3 protein: CASSAPTGGVEKLFF. As DNA, the CDR3 is TGTGCCAGCAGCGCCCCAACGGGGGGGGTCGAAAAACTGTTTTTT.

This chain connects TRBV11-3 to TRBJ2-3; TRBD2 aligns across 7 bases. V dropped 4 bases and J dropped 2; count of bases not matched to a gene: 18. Germline CDR1 SGHNT, CDR2 YENEEA. CDR3 size: 19 residues. The CDR3 loop reads CASSSRGERWEFNTDTQYF. CDR3 bases: TGTGCCAGCAGCTCCCGGGGGGAGCGGTGGGAGTTCAACACAGATACGCAGTATTTT.

The chain links TRBV3-1 (or the pseudogene TRBV3-2) to TRBJ2-5; TRBD2 aligns across 8 bases. The CDR3 has 16 amino acids. From germline, CDR1 is LGHDT and CDR2 YNNKEL (reference sequence). V lost 2 bases to trimming and J lost 5 bases; unmatched junction nucleotides: 10. The CDR3 reads CASSQSRAGVLETQYF. CDR3 DNA sequence: TGTGCCAGCAGCCAATCTCGAGCGGGAGTTCTTGAGACCCAGTACTTC.

The CDR3 DNA reads TGTGCCAGCTCACCATCTAGCCAGGGGTACGAGCAGTACTTC. This gives the protein CASSPSSQGYEQYF. V and J are TRBV18 and TRBJ2-7; possible D gene TRBD1, 6 bases. CDR3 length equals 14 residues. V lost 2 bases and J 4 bases, leaving 12 bases between the germline ends. Germline values: CDR1 KGHSH, CDR2 LQKENI.

V is TRBV7-6 and J is TRBJ2-1, with 10 nucleotides matching TRBD1. Trimming removed 5 bases from V and 8 bases from J; junction bases left unmatched: 9. CDR1 SGHVS and CDR2 FNYEAQ come from the germline V gene. This CDR3 is built from 15 residues. The CDR3 nucleotides are TGTGCCAGCAGCGAAGGAGGGACAGGGGACGATGAGCAGTTCTTC. Amino acid sequence: CASSEGGTGDDEQFF.

The chain combines TRBV3-1 (or the pseudogene TRBV3-2) with TRBJ2-7; no clear D gene. CDR3 length: 12 residues. The ends were cut back, 6 bases at V and 6 bases at J, with 12 bases in the middle. Germline assignment: CDR1 LGHDT and CDR2 YNNKEL (reference sequence). CDR3 in DNA: TGTGCCAGCAGAAGTTTTGGCAGCGAGCAGTACTTC. It is translated as CASRSFGSEQYF.

V usage is TRBV28 and J usage is TRBJ1-1, with D hard to call. This CDR3 is built from 13 residues. Trimming took 6 bases from V and 4 from J, leaving 12 bases between them. CDR1 MDHEN and CDR2 SYDVKM come from the germline V gene. CDR3 DNA sequence: TGTGCCAGCAGCCGTTTCACGGGCACTGAAGCTTTCTTT. This gives the protein CASSRFTGTEAFF. The full variable domain, with the rest looked up from reference TRBV28 and TRBJ1-1, is DVKVTQSSRYLVKRTGEKVFLECVQDMDHENMFWYRQDPGLGLRLIYFSYDVKMKEKGDIPEGYSVSREKKERFSLILESASTNQTSMYLCASSRFTGTEAFFGQGTRLTVV.